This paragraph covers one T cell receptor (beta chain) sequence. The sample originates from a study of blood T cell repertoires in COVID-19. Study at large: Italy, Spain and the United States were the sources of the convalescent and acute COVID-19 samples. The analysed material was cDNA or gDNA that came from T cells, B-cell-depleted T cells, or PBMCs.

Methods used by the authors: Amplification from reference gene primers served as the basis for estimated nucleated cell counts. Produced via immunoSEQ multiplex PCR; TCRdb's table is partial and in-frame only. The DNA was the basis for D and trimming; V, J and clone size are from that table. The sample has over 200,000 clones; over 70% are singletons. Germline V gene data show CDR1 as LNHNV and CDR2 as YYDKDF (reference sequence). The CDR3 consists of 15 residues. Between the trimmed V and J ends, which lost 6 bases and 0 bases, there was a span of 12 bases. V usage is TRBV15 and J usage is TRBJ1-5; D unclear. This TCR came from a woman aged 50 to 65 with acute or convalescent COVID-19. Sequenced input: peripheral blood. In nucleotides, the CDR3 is TGTGCCACCAGTCCCCTGCGATATAGCAATCAGCCCCAGCATTTT. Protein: CATSPLRYSNQPQHF.